The 3 T cell receptor beta chains given below trace back to one sample, sequenced in a study of T-cell memory formation after mild COVID-19. TCRdb recomputed calls from the 5' RACE reads with MiXCR, one row per CDR3 protein. The sample shows 15,000 or so distinct CDR3 sequences, 20% to 25% of them seen only once. Specimen: PBMCs or a T cell subset sorted from them (not recorded which). The receptors stem from a man younger than 35 who had mild COVID-19 (a few samples of this study predate the infection). Cell type and time point are not known.

This clonotype was seen many times. This rearrangement joins TRBV5-1 to TRBJ2-1; D uncertain. Trimming removed 0 bases from V and 0 bases from J, with 22 bases in between. The CDR3 is 20 amino acids. Germline V gene lookup returns CDR1 SGHRS and CDR2 YFSETQ. CDR3 nucleotide sequence: TGCGCCAGCAGCTTGGTTTTTGGGGTCTCTCCCGAAAGCTCCTACAATGAGCAGTTCTTC. This codes for CASSLVFGVSPESSYNEQFF.

This clonotype appeared many times. This chain uses TRBV27 with TRBJ2-2; D is uncertain. The germline V gene encodes CDR1 MNHEY and CDR2 SMNVEV (reference sequence). V was pared by 3 bases and J by 7 bases, with 6 bases between. The CDR3 is 12 amino acids. The CDR3 sequence: CASSFHLGELFF. The CDR3 DNA reads as TGTGCCAGCAGTTTTCATCTCGGGGAGCTGTTTTTT.

In this sample, this clonotype turned up many times. The chain uses TRBV9 and TRBJ2-7; tentatively, D is TRBD1 (6 bases). V lost 4 bases, J lost 2 bases, and 16 bases lay in between. The CDR3 is 15 residues long. Per germline, CDR1 SGDLS and CDR2 YYNGEE. CDR3 loop: CASSPGAGATYEQYV. The CDR3 nucleotides read TGTGCCAGCAGCCCCGGGGCAGGGGCCACCTACGAGCAGTACGTC.